This TCR beta chain was captured in a study of T cell responses to AZD1222 COVID-19 vaccine (dated by TCRdb to about 2021). For the wider study: AZD1222 recipients whose second dose came at about 4 weeks and those whose second dose came at about 12 weeks were combined into one group, since spike-specific TCR depth and breadth did not differ between the two schedules. Enrollment into the trials was organized by age into subgroups of 18-55, 56-69 and 70-plus years, and those subgroups contained roughly 150, 30 and 60 TCR-sequenced participants, respectively. A total of just over 230 trial participants underwent TCR sequencing, of whom 200 to 220 received two doses of AZD1222 and about 25 received two doses of the MenACWY control vaccine. Summary of the overall study and its limitations: Because no day 14 peak-response samples were available, the repertoires could be characterized only after the peak T cell response. Conclusions about previously exposed vaccinees were limited because only a handful of AZD1222 recipients were SARS-CoV-2 seropositive at baseline. After two AZD1222 doses, both the breadth and the depth of spike-specific TCRs were significantly higher than at day 0 and than in MenACWY recipients. CD4 TCRs associated with the vaccine covered the entire spike protein, and the dominant responses were in regions 160-218 and 743-854. Reportedly, close to half of the unique spike-specific TCRs recognized epitopes lying outside the regions that are mutated in the B.1.351 and B.1.1.7 variants. Participants were mostly white British, with more females than males. The authors suggested clonal diversity may have been underestimated. The 56-69-year group was small, and its depth increase did not reach significance, likely because of low power.

A word on this clone: Its specific antigen is unknown. Nothing much larger sits one base from this clone, and base qualities are not available.

The CDR3 contains 15 residues, cysteine and phenylalanine counted. The read is trimmed to its CDR3 DNA, 45 bases read in frame from base 1. Trimming leaves V shorter by 4 bases and J shorter by 5 bases, with the junction holding 8 bases beyond the gene matches. CDR1 SGHTS and CDR2 YDEGEE are derived from the germline V gene. Interpreted using the paper, the time point label stands for: baseline before first vaccination. Samples from vaccinated people were obtained from the UK trials COV001 and COV002, which included a single-blind randomized controlled phase 2/3 trial of AZD1222 (ChAdOx1 nCoV-19) in healthy adults. Trial participant PBMC samples were collected at day 0 and day 28 after the second dose for TCRbeta chain sequencing. The CDR3 regions of human TCRbeta chains were analyzed by immunosequencing. Turning to the authors' computational methods: TCRs in the repertoires were matched against a reference library of SARS-CoV-2-specific TCRs that had been generated with the MIRA antigen-specificity platform. Breadth was defined as the fraction of unique TCRs that were SARS-CoV-2-associated. Depth was defined as the fraction of total T cells that were SARS-CoV-2-associated. Each spike-specific TCR was assigned to its reactive spike region and to a CD4 or CD8 class using the MIRA data. Log10-transformed breadth and depth values were compared by one-way ANOVA with Sidak's multiple comparisons tests. The immuneACCESS repertoire file appears here via TCRdb, limited to in-frame rearrangements. These files lack a portion of the clones; in checked studies, under half of the deficit traces to unresolved V genes, and the cause of the others is not known. Clonal size and the V and J genes are those of that table, whereas D and trimming came from the DNA. Here the sample has fewer than 150,000 clones; roughly 87% occur a single time. The ten biggest clones cover 1.4% to 1.5% of the sample.

The rearranged segments are TRBV5-8 and TRBJ2-3; 9 middle bases align to TRBD1. This sample comprised peripheral blood, obtained on day 0 of AZD1222 vaccination. The TCR comes from an adult in good health. The DNA sequence follows: TGTGCCAGCAGCCCGTGGACAGGGGCGGAAGATACGCAGTATTTT. This yields the protein CASSPWTGAEDTQYF. The variable domain in full, with residues beyond the CDR3 obtained from the reference TRBV5-8 and TRBJ2-3 genes, is EAGVTQSPTHLIKTRGQQATLRCSPISGHTSVYWYQQALGLGLQFLLWYDEGEERNRGNFPPRFSGRQFPNYSSELNVNALELEDSALYLCASSPWTGAEDTQYFGPGTRLTVL.